A single sample gave rise to the 8 T cell receptor beta chains below, sequenced in a study of blood T cell repertoires in COVID-19. Profiling relied on immunoSEQ multiplex PCR, and the TCRdb table lists in-frame clones only, not all of them. Of some 300,000 clones in the sample, roughly 89% were seen once. Sequencing was carried out using peripheral blood. All receptors come from a woman aged 40 to 49 with COVID-19, enrolled during active disease.

The V gene is TRBV7-2, the J gene TRBJ1-5; TRBD1 aligns across 9 bases. Germline V gene sequence: CDR1 SGHTA, CDR2 FQGNSA. This CDR3 contains 14 residues. The V gene end was trimmed by 5 bases and the J gene end by 7 bases; junction bases not matched to a gene: 6. The CDR3, as DNA: TGTGCCAGCAGCCCACAGGGGGCTGTCCAGCCCCAGCATTTT. Its protein product is CASSPQGAVQPQHF.

The chain employs TRBV5-4 and TRBJ2-7; D perhaps matches TRBD2 (6 bases). Germline lookup yields CDR1 SGHNT and CDR2 YYREEE (reference sequence). Trimming removed 2 bases from V and 0 bases from J, with 12 bases in between. This CDR3 is built from 15 residues. The CDR3 bases are TGTGCCAGCAGCTTTGAACCCGGGGGCTCCTACGAGCAGTACTTC. Translated, it gives CASSFEPGGSYEQYF.

The chain has TRBV7-2 and TRBJ1-3; D might be TRBD1 (5 bases). Germline CDR1 and CDR2: SGHTA and FQGNSA. Trimming removed 5 bases at V and 2 bases at J, with 13 bases between. This CDR3 region has 15 residues. The CDR3 DNA reads TGTGCCAGCAGCCCAAGCGGGGGAACTGGAAACACCATATATTTT. Protein sequence: CASSPSGGTGNTIYF.

The genes are TRBV11-2 and TRBJ2-7; TRBD2 agrees at 8 bases. The CDR3 loop spans 15 amino acids. CDR1 SGHAT and CDR2 FQNNGV come from the germline V gene. J gave up 0 bases and V 2 bases, and 3 bases lay outside the gene matches. The CDR3 bases are TGTGCCAGCAGCTTAACTAGCGGAAGCTCCTACGAGCAGTACTTC. This gives the protein CASSLTSGSSYEQYF.

The J gene is TRBJ2-1, the V gene TRBV30, with a weak D call TRBD2 (5 bases). Trimming pared 2 bases from V and 7 bases from J, leaving 15 bases between. The CDR3 is 14 amino acids. Germline values: CDR1 GTSNPN, CDR2 SVGIG (reference sequence). CDR3 bases: TGTGCCTGGAGTACAATCGCCCCGGGGAATGAGCAGTTCTTC. This sequence encodes CAWSTIAPGNEQFF.

Written as DNA, the CDR3 is TGTGCCAGCAGCCAAGAGTGGGCTTCTGGCTACACCTTC. It yields the protein CASSQEWASGYTF. The V and J genes are TRBV3-1 (or the pseudogene TRBV3-2) and TRBJ1-2, with D uncertain. CDR3 size: 13 residues. The germline CDR1 and CDR2 sequences are LGHDT and YNNKEL (reference sequence). Trimming stripped 0 bases from V and 7 bases from J, with 9 bases between.

The J gene is TRBJ1-6, the V gene TRBV27, with D unclear. Trimming cost V 1 base and J 10 bases, with 11 bases left between them. Germline CDR1 reads MNHEY; CDR2 reads SMNVEV (reference sequence). CDR3 length equals 14 residues. The CDR3 DNA reads TGTGCCAGCAGTTTATACTCGGAGGGATCACCCCTCCACTTT. Translating gives CASSLYSEGSPLHF.

The chain employs TRBV25-1 and TRBJ1-1, with D perhaps matching TRBD1 (5 bases). V lost 2 bases and J lost 1, with 5 bases in between. The CDR3 has 13 amino acids. Germline CDR1 reads MGHDK; CDR2 reads SYGVNS. CDR3 sequence: CASSEDRNTEAFF. The CDR3 DNA is TGTGCCAGCAGTGAAGACAGGAACACTGAAGCTTTCTTT.